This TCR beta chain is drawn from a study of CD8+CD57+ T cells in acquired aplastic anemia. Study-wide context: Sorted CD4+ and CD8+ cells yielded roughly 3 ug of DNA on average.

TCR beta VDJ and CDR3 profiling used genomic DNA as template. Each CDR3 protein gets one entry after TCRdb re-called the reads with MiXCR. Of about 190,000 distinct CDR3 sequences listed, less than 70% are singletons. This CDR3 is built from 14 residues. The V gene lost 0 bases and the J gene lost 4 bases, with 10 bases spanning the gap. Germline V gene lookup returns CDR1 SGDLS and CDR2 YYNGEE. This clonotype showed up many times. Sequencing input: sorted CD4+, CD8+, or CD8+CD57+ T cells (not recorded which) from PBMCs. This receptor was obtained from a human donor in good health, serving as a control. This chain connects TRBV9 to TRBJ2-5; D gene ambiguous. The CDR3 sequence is CASSVESIGETQYF. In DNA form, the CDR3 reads TGTGCCAGCAGCGTAGAGTCAATTGGAGAGACCCAGTACTTC.